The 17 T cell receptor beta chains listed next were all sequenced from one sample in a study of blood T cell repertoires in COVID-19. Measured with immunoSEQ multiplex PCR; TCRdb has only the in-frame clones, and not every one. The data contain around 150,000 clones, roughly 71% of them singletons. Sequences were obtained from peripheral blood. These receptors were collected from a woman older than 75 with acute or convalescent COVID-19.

CDR3 sequence: CASSAGLGNTIYF. As DNA, the CDR3 is TGTGCCAGCAGCGCGGGACTAGGAAACACCATATATTTT. This sequence joins TRBV7-9 and TRBJ1-3, with D perhaps TRBD1 (5 bases). Germline CDR1 is SEHNR and CDR2 is FQNEAQ (reference sequence). V lost 5 bases and J 4 bases, leaving 9 bases between the germline ends. This CDR3 has 13 residues.

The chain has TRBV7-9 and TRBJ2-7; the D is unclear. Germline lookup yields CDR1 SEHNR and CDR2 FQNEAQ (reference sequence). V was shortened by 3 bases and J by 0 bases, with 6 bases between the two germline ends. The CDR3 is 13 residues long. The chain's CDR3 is CASSFRSSYEQYF. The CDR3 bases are TGTGCCAGCAGCTTTAGGAGCTCCTACGAGCAGTACTTC.

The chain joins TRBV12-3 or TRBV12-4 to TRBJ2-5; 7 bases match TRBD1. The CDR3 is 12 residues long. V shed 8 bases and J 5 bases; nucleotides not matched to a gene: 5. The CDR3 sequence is CASAQGSETQYF. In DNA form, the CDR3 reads TGTGCCAGCGCACAGGGGTCGGAGACCCAGTACTTC.

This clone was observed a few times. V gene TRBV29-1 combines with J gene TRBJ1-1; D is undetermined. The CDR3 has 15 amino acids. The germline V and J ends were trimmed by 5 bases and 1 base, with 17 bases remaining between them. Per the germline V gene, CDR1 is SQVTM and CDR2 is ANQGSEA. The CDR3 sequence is CSVRNREGGNTEAFF. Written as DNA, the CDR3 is TGCAGCGTTCGGAACCGGGAGGGAGGGAACACTGAAGCTTTCTTT.

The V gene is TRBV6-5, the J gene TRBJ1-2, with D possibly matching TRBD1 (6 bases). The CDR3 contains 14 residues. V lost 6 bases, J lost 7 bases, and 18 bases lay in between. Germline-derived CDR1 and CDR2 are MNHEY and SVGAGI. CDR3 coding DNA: TGTGCCAGCAGCCTCCCAGGGGCCTTTCGTGGCTACACCTTC. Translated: CASSLPGAFRGYTF.

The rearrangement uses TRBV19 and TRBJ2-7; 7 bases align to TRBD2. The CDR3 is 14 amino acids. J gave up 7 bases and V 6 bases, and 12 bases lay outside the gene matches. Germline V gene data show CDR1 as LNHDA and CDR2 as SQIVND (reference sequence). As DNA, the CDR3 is TGTGCCAGTAGAGGGAGGGGCGCCGCAGGAGAGCAGTACTTC. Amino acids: CASRGRGAAGEQYF. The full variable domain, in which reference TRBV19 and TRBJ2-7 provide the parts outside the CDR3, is DGGITQSPKYLFRKEGQNVTLSCEQNLNHDAMYWYRQDPGQGLRLIYYSQIVNDFQKGDIAEGYSVSREKKESFPLTVTSAQKNPTAFYLCASRGRGAAGEQYFGPGTRLTVT.

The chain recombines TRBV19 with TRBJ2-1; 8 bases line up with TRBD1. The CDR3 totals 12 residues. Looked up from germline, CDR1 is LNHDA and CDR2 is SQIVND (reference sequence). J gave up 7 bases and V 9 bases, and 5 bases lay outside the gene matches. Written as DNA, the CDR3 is TGTGCCAGCTCGGGACAGGTTAATGAGCAGTTCTTC. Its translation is CASSGQVNEQFF.

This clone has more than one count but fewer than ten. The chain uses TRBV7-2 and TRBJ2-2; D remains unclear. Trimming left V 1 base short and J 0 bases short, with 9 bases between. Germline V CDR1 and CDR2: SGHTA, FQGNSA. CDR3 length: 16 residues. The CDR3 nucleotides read TGTGCCAGCAGCTTAGAGTTTCAGTCGAACACCGGGGAGCTGTTTTTT. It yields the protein CASSLEFQSNTGELFF.

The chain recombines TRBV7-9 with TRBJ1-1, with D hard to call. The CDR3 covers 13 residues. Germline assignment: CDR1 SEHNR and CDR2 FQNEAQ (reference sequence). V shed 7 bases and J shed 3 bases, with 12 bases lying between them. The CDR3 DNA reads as TGTGCCAGCAACCGGGGTACGGACACTGAAGCTTTCTTT. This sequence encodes CASNRGTDTEAFF.

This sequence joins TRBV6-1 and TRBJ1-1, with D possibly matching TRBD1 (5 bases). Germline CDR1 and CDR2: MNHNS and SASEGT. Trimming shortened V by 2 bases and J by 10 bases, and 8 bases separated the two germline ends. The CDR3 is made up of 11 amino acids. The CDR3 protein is CASSELRGAFF. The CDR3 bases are TGTGCCAGCAGTGAACTAAGGGGAGCTTTCTTT.

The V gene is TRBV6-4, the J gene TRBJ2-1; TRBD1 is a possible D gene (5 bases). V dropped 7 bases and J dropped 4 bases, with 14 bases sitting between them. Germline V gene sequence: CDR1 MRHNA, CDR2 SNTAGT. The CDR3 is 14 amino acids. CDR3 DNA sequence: TGTGCCAGCACCGCGGATGGGGCTTACAATGAGCAGTTCTTC. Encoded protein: CASTADGAYNEQFF.

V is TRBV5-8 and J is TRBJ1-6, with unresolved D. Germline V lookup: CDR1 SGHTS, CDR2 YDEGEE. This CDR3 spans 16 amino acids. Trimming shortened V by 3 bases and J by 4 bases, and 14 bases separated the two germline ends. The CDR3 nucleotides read TGTGCCAGCAGCTCTGCTGAGGGTTCTTATAATTCACCCCTCCACTTT. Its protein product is CASSSAEGSYNSPLHF.

Here the CDR3 reads CASSLAGNTEAFF. The CDR3 nucleotides read TGTGCCAGCAGCCTCGCGGGGAACACTGAAGCTTTCTTT. The chain recombines TRBV7-3 with TRBJ1-1, with D hard to call. The CDR3 loop spans 13 amino acids. Trimming took 5 bases from V and 1 from J, leaving 8 bases between them. Per germline, CDR1 SGHTA and CDR2 FQGTGA.

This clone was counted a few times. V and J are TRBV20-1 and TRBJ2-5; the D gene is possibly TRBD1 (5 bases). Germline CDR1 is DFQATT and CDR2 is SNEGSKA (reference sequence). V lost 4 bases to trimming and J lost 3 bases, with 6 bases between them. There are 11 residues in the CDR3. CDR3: CSATREETQYF. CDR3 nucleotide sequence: TGCAGTGCTACCAGGGAAGAGACCCAGTACTTC.

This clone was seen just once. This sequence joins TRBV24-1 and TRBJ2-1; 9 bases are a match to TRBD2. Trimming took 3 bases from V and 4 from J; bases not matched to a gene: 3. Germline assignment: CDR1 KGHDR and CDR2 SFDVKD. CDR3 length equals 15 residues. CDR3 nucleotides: TGTGCCACCAGTGATACTAGCGGGTCATACAATGAGCAGTTCTTC. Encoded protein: CATSDTSGSYNEQFF.

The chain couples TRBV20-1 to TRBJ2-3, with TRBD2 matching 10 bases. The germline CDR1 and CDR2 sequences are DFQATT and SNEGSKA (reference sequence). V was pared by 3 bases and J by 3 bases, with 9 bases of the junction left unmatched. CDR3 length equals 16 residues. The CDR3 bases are TGCAGTGCTAGTCGAGCTAGCGGGGGCAGAACAGATACGCAGTATTTT. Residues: CSASRASGGRTDTQYF.

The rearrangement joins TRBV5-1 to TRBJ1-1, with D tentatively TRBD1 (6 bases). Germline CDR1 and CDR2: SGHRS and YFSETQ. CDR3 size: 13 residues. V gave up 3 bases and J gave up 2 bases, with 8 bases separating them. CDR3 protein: CASSWTANTEAFF. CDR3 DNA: TGCGCCAGCAGCTGGACAGCTAACACTGAAGCTTTCTTT.